One sample yielded the 32 T cell receptor beta chains listed below, sequenced in a study of T-cell reconstitution after alpha-beta-depleted transplantation in children. Preparation of the TCRbeta library was carried out with unique molecular identifiers. Each CDR3 protein is one row after TCRdb ran MiXCR on the PCR reads. In the table there are 700,000 to 950,000 distinct CDR3 sequences, 15% to 20% of which are singletons. The sequenced sample was PBMCs, mostly from graft donor cells, obtained 360 days after TCRalphabeta/CD19-depleted stem cell transplant. These receptors were collected from a male patient younger than 18 who had a stem cell transplant for acute lymphoblastic leukemia, so the T cells may come from the graft donor.

This clonotype was seen a few times. This chain links TRBV29-1 with TRBJ1-2; D is unclear. Per the germline V gene, CDR1 is SQVTM and CDR2 is ANQGSEA. The CDR3 consists of 15 residues. V was clipped by 7 bases and J by 1 base, with 19 bases between them. The CDR3 spells CSAGTPSSVNYGYTF. The CDR3 DNA follows: TGCAGCGCCGGAACCCCGAGTTCAGTTAACTATGGCTACACCTTC.

This chain uses TRBV28 with TRBJ2-1; no clear D. CDR3 length: 13 residues. Trimming stripped 2 bases from V and 10 bases from J, with 12 bases between. In germline, CDR1 is MDHEN, CDR2 SYDVKM. CDR3 sequence reads: CASSLNAETEQFF. The CDR3 DNA reads TGTGCCAGCAGTTTAAACGCCGAGACCGAGCAGTTCTTC.

This clonotype appeared a few times. The chain combines TRBV29-1 with TRBJ2-7; 11 bases fit TRBD1. V was clipped by 3 bases and J by 0 bases; unmatched bases: 4. The CDR3 runs to 15 residues. Germline lookup yields CDR1 SQVTM and CDR2 ANQGSEA. As DNA, the CDR3 is TGCAGCGTTGAGGTGGACAGGGGGCCCTCCTACGAGCAGTACTTC. Encoded protein: CSVEVDRGPSYEQYF.

V usage is TRBV7-3 and J usage is TRBJ2-1; TRBD2 is a possible D gene (6 bases). In germline, CDR1 is SGHTA, CDR2 FQGTGA. This CDR3 has 15 residues. V shed 4 bases and J shed 5 bases, with 15 bases lying between them. DNA of the CDR3: TGTGCCAGCAGCTATAGTCGGGAGTTGGACAATGAGCAGTTCTTC. Residues: CASSYSRELDNEQFF. Together with reference TRBV7-3 and TRBJ2-1, the CDR3 gives the full variable domain: GAGVSQTPSNKVTEKGKYVELRCDPISGHTALYWYRQSLGQGPEFLIYFQGTGAADDSGLPNDRFFAVRPEGSVSTLKIQRTERGDSAVYLCASSYSRELDNEQFFGPGTRLTVL.

At least ten counts were recorded for this clonotype. The chain is built from TRBV6-2 or TRBV6-3 and TRBJ2-1; D call uncertain. The CDR3 has 14 amino acids. Trimming removed 7 bases from V and 1 base from J, with 11 bases in between. In germline, CDR1 is MNHEY, CDR2 SVGEGT. The CDR3 sequence is CASNPTGSYNEQFF. CDR3 coding DNA: TGTGCCAGCAATCCCACGGGTTCCTACAATGAGCAGTTCTTC.

This clonotype appeared a few times. This chain connects TRBV4-1 to TRBJ2-3; 7 bases fit TRBD2. Germline V gives CDR1 MGHRA, CDR2 YSYEKL. This CDR3 contains 15 residues. With V trimmed by 2 bases and J by 4 bases, 6 bases remained unmatched. CDR3 loop: CASSQLKRGPDTQYF. CDR3 DNA sequence: TGCGCCAGCAGCCAACTAAAGCGGGGACCAGATACGCAGTATTTT.

This clonotype was detected ten times or more. The chain is built from TRBV11-2 and TRBJ2-3; no clear D. Per germline, CDR1 SGHAT and CDR2 FQNNGV. Deletions cut 2 bases from V and 4 bases from J, with 10 bases between. The CDR3 runs 14 residues. CDR3 DNA sequence: TGTGCCAGCAGCTTAAGACCCGAGCCAGATACGCAGTATTTT. This sequence encodes CASSLRPEPDTQYF.

The chain is built from TRBV7-8 and TRBJ2-3; D remains unclear. This CDR3 has 16 residues. Trimming left V 9 bases short and J 4 bases short, with 23 bases between. Germline V gene data show CDR1 as SGHVS and CDR2 as FQNEAQ. CDR3 loop: CASIRPDWKVPDTQYF. CDR3 DNA: TGTGCCAGTATCCGACCAGACTGGAAGGTCCCAGATACGCAGTATTTT. The variable domain in full, completed from reference TRBV7-8 and TRBJ2-3, reads GAGVSQSPRYKVAKRGQDVALRCDPISGHVSLFWYQQALGQGPEFLTYFQNEAQLDKSGLPSDRFFAERPEGSVSTLKIQRTQQEDSAVYLCASIRPDWKVPDTQYFGPGTRLTVL.

The chain uses TRBV11-2 and TRBJ2-5; the match to TRBD1 covers 8 bases. CDR3 length: 16 residues. J gave up 3 bases and V 5 bases, and 11 bases lay outside the gene matches. Germline V gene data show CDR1 as SGHAT and CDR2 as FQNNGV. The chain's CDR3 is CASSPGGSGPKETQYF. CDR3 nucleotide sequence: TGTGCCAGCAGCCCAGGGGGCAGCGGGCCTAAAGAGACCCAGTACTTC.

This chain joins TRBV20-1 and TRBJ2-1; 8 bases align to TRBD2. V gave up 4 bases and J gave up 14 bases; unmatched junction bases: 4. Germline assignment: CDR1 DFQATT and CDR2 SNEGSKA (reference sequence). This CDR3 spans 10 amino acids. This chain's CDR3 is CSATGLGKFF. The DNA of the CDR3 is TGCAGTGCTACGGGACTAGGGAAGTTCTTC.

The chain couples TRBV5-1 to TRBJ2-7; D possibly uses TRBD1 or TRBD2 (6 bases each). The germline V gene has CDR1 SGHRS and CDR2 YFSETQ. V was shortened by 4 bases and J by 2 bases, with 16 bases between the two germline ends. The CDR3 sequence is 15 residues long. The chain's CDR3 is CASSAGRSGAYEQYF. CDR3 DNA: TGCGCCAGCAGCGCGGGGAGGTCAGGGGCCTACGAGCAGTACTTC. Complete variable domain (other parts from reference TRBV5-1 and TRBJ2-7): KAGVTQTPRYLIKTRGQQVTLSCSPISGHRSVSWYQQTPGQGLQFLFEYFSETQRNKGNFPGRFSGRQFSNSRSEMNVSTLELGDSALYLCASSAGRSGAYEQYFGPGTRLTVT.

In its sample, this clonotype was seen a few times. The CDR3 nucleotides are TGTGCCAGCAGTGACAGGGGGTTTAGCTCCTACAATGAGCAGTTCTTC. This codes for CASSDRGFSSYNEQFF. The J gene is TRBJ2-1, the V gene TRBV27; TRBD1 matches at 9 bases. With V trimmed by 5 bases and J by 0 bases, 5 bases remained unmatched. CDR1 and CDR2 from the germline V gene are MNHEY and SMNVEV (reference sequence). This CDR3 comprises 16 residues.

This clonotype was seen more than once but under ten times. The chain carries TRBV10-3 and TRBJ2-7; TRBD2 agrees at 10 bases. Trimming removed 6 bases from V and 5 bases from J; junction bases left unmatched: 4. This CDR3 has 13 amino acids. Germline values: CDR1 ENHRY, CDR2 SYGVKD. Written as DNA, the CDR3 is TGTGCCATCAGGGGGACTAGCGACCACGAGCAGTACTTC. Protein product: CAIRGTSDHEQYF.

This clonotype was observed a few times. The V and J genes are TRBV2 and TRBJ2-2, with D perhaps assigned TRBD1 or TRBD2 (5 bases each). The CDR3 length is 14 residues. Germline CDR1 reads SNHLY; CDR2 reads FYNNEI. V dropped 7 bases and J dropped 6 bases, with 15 bases sitting between them. CDR3 sequence: CASKGVRGPGELFF. The CDR3 DNA is TGTGCCAGCAAGGGAGTGAGGGGTCCCGGGGAGCTGTTTTTT.

This clonotype was recorded a few times. This chain uses TRBV14 with TRBJ2-7; D call uncertain. V dropped 6 bases and J dropped 3 bases, with 18 bases sitting between them. The CDR3 covers 15 residues. Germline assignment: CDR1 SGHDN and CDR2 FVKESK. The CDR3 spells CASSANSGLFYEQYF. The DNA for the CDR3 is TGTGCCAGCAGTGCTAACAGTGGCCTGTTCTACGAGCAGTACTTC.

The rearrangement links TRBV4-2 to TRBJ1-1; unclear D gene. The CDR3 sequence is 15 residues long. Germline V gene lookup returns CDR1 LGHNA and CDR2 YNFKEQ. V lost 4 bases and J lost 3, with 15 bases in between. The CDR3 DNA reads as TGTGCCAGCAGCCTCCCGGCGGGGAGGGACACTGAAGCTTTCTTT. Translating it yields CASSLPAGRDTEAFF.

The chain combines TRBV5-1 with TRBJ1-2; 9 bases align to TRBD1. After removal of 4 bases from V and 3 bases from J, the junction contained 4 bases not matched to a gene. Germline V gives CDR1 SGHRS, CDR2 YFSETQ. This CDR3 is 14 amino acids long. DNA of the CDR3: TGCGCCAGCAGCATCGGGACAGGGTACTATGGCTACACCTTC. The encoded protein is CASSIGTGYYGYTF.

This clonotype came up a few times. The rearrangement uses TRBV29-1 and TRBJ2-7, with D possibly matching TRBD1 (6 bases). Trimming took off 8 bases at V and 0 bases at J, with 26 bases between the two ends. The CDR3 covers 17 residues. Germline CDR1 and CDR2: SQVTM and ANQGSEA. The CDR3 is CSFYPIPRGINSYEQYF. In DNA form, the CDR3 reads TGCAGCTTCTACCCGATCCCAAGGGGGATAAACTCCTACGAGCAGTACTTC.

The chain couples TRBV7-3 to TRBJ2-3; 7 bases map to TRBD1. This CDR3 contains 14 residues. J lost 5 bases, V lost 2 bases, and 4 bases had no gene match. CDR1 is SGHTA and CDR2 is FQGTGA in the germline V gene. CDR3 nucleotides: TGTGCCAGCAGCTTAGACAGGGATCTAGATACGCAGTATTTT. Translated, it gives CASSLDRDLDTQYF.

The chain couples TRBV18 to TRBJ2-7; D gene ambiguous. Germline V gene lookup returns CDR1 KGHSH and CDR2 LQKENI. The CDR3 extends over 16 amino acids. V was trimmed by 2 bases and J by 3 bases, leaving 17 bases between them. CDR3 amino acids: CASSPRMAGDFYEQYF. The CDR3 DNA follows: TGTGCCAGCTCACCAAGGATGGCAGGCGACTTCTACGAGCAGTACTTC. The variable domain in full, with the rest retrieved from reference TRBV18 and TRBJ2-7, is NAGVMQNPRHLVRRRGQEARLRCSPMKGHSHVYWYRQLPEEGLKFMVYLQKENIIDESGMPKERFSAEFPKEGPSILRIQQVVRGDSAAYFCASSPRMAGDFYEQYFGPGTRLTVT.

This clonotype was observed at least ten times. The chain uses TRBV29-1 and TRBJ1-2, with D possibly matching TRBD1 (6 bases). Per germline, CDR1 SQVTM and CDR2 ANQGSEA. The V end lost 4 bases, the J end lost 6 bases, and 12 bases lay between the germline ends. The CDR3 covers 12 residues. The DNA of the CDR3 is TGCAGCGTTGCTTTAGGGGGGGATGGCTACACCTTC. As protein: CSVALGGDGYTF.

This CDR3 reads CASSLGDRVPYEQYF. CDR3 in DNA: TGCGCCAGCAGCTTGGGGGACAGGGTTCCCTACGAGCAGTACTTC. The chain joins TRBV5-1 to TRBJ2-7; 9 bases align to TRBD1. Trimming cost V 0 bases and J 2 bases; bases outside gene matches: 3. Germline V gene sequence: CDR1 SGHRS, CDR2 YFSETQ. The CDR3 runs to 15 residues.

This clonotype was seen more than once but under ten times. V is TRBV25-1 and J is TRBJ2-2; possibly TRBD1 for D (5 bases). Germline V gene lookup returns CDR1 MGHDK and CDR2 SYGVNS. This CDR3 region has 16 residues. With 1 base removed from V and 0 bases from J, the gap between germline ends came to 9 bases. The CDR3 DNA follows: TGTGCCAGCAGTGAATGGGGCGCCTCGAACACCGGGGAGCTGTTTTTT. As protein: CASSEWGASNTGELFF. The full variable domain, completed using reference TRBV25-1 and TRBJ2-2, is EADIYQTPRYLVIGTGKKITLECSQTMGHDKMYWYQQDPGMELHLIHYSYGVNSTEKGDLSSESTVSRIRTEHFPLTLESARPSHTSQYLCASSEWGASNTGELFFGEGSRLTVL.

In this sample, this clonotype turned up a few times. The rearrangement joins TRBV9 to TRBJ2-3; D is unresolved. Germline values: CDR1 SGDLS, CDR2 YYNGEE. CDR3 length: 17 residues. The V end lost 0 bases, the J end lost 0 bases, and 14 bases lay between the germline ends. The CDR3 spells CASSVAQAARSTDTQYF. The CDR3 nucleotides read TGTGCCAGCAGCGTAGCTCAGGCGGCCCGAAGCACAGATACGCAGTATTTT.

V and J are TRBV29-1 and TRBJ2-4; the D gene is possibly TRBD1 (5 bases). Trimming cost V 1 base and J 3 bases, with 7 bases left between them. Germline V lookup: CDR1 SQVTM, CDR2 ANQGSEA. This CDR3 region has 13 residues. The CDR3 DNA reads TGCAGCGTTGAAGGCAGGGTCAAAAACATTCAGTACTTC. Translated, it gives CSVEGRVKNIQYF.

This clonotype came up a few times. V usage is TRBV25-1 and J usage is TRBJ2-7; TRBD2 matches at 12 bases. This CDR3 has 16 amino acids. With 3 bases clipped from V and 4 bases from J, the junction kept 7 bases outside the gene matches. Per the germline V gene, CDR1 is MGHDK and CDR2 is SYGVNS. The CDR3 is CASSDLTSGSRYEQYF. The CDR3 DNA follows: TGTGCCAGCAGTGACCTGACTAGCGGGAGTCGGTACGAGCAGTACTTC.

This CDR3 reads CASRGIESYEQYF. Written as DNA, the CDR3 is TGTGCCAGCCGTGGAATTGAATCCTACGAGCAGTACTTC. The rearrangement uses TRBV18 and TRBJ2-7, with D unclear. The CDR3 sequence is 13 residues long. The V end lost 8 bases, the J end lost 1 base, and 12 bases lay between the germline ends. CDR1 is KGHSH and CDR2 is LQKENI in the germline V gene.

This clonotype occurred a few times. The chain carries TRBV9 and TRBJ2-1, with D perhaps being TRBD1 or TRBD2 (5 bases each). There are 14 residues in the CDR3. The germline V gene has CDR1 SGDLS and CDR2 YYNGEE. Deletions cut 3 bases from V and 7 bases from J, with 14 bases between. The CDR3 sequence: CASSAGTENNEQFF. In DNA form, the CDR3 reads TGTGCCAGCAGCGCCGGGACCGAGAATAATGAGCAGTTCTTC.

The chain is built from TRBV19 and TRBJ2-7; no firm D call. The germline V gene encodes CDR1 LNHDA and CDR2 SQIVND (reference sequence). There are 15 residues in the CDR3. Trimming removed 1 base at V and 3 bases at J, with 13 bases between. For the CDR3, the DNA is TGTGCCAGTAGTATAGGCCGTGTTGCAATCTACGAGCAGTACTTC. Protein product: CASSIGRVAIYEQYF.

The rearrangement uses TRBV29-1 and TRBJ2-1; TRBD2 matches at 9 bases. The V gene's germline CDR1 is SQVTM and CDR2 ANQGSEA. With 4 bases clipped from V and 3 bases from J, the junction kept 4 bases outside the gene matches. CDR3 length: 14 residues. The CDR3 region is CSVVASGIYNEQFF. In DNA, the CDR3 is TGCAGCGTTGTCGCTAGCGGGATCTACAATGAGCAGTTCTTC.

The table lists this clonotype with a few counts. J is TRBJ2-2 and V is TRBV3-1, with 11 bases fitting TRBD2. The length of the CDR3 is 18 residues. Germline V lookup: CDR1 LGHDT, CDR2 YNNKEL (reference sequence). The J segment lost 0 bases and the V segment lost 0 bases, leaving 3 bases of the junction unmatched. In nucleotides, the CDR3 is TGTGCCAGCAGCCAAGAATTTAGCGGGAGGGCGAACACCGGGGAGCTGTTTTTT. Amino acid sequence: CASSQEFSGRANTGELFF.

This clonotype was picked up many times. The chain carries TRBV12-3 or TRBV12-4 and TRBJ2-1; 9 positions match TRBD2. This CDR3 has 15 amino acids. The V segment lost 8 bases and the J segment 4 bases; nucleotides outside the gene matches: 9. CDR3 region: CASAPSGRRYNEQFF. The CDR3 region has the DNA TGTGCCAGCGCGCCAAGCGGGAGGCGTTACAATGAGCAGTTCTTC.